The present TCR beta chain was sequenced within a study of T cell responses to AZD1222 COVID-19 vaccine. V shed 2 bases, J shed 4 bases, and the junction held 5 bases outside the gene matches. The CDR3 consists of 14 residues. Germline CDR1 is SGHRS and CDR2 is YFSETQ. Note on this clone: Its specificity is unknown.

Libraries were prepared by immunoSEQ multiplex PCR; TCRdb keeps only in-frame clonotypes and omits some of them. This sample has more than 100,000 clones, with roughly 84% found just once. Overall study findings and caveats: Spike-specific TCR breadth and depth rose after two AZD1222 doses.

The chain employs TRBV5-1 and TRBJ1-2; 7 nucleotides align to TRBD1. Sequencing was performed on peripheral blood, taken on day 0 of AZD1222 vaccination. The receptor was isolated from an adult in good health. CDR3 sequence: CASSLGDSPYGYTF. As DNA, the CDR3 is TGCGCCAGCAGCTTAGGGGACAGTCCCTATGGCTACACCTTC.